These 9 T cell receptor beta chains share one sample of origin, sequenced in a study of blood T cell repertoires in COVID-19 (dated by TCRdb to 2020 to 2021). The library was prepared using the immunoSEQ multiplex PCR assay. This is the immuneACCESS table as TCRdb keeps it, with only in-frame sequences that have V and J called. A part of the clones is gone; compared with another copy, unresolved V genes explain less than half, and the rest is unexplained. The sample table holds about 84,000 clones, of which about 73% were seen once. Jointly, the top ten make up 5.7% of the sample. Input material: peripheral blood. These TCRs come from a man aged 45 to 65 with active or convalescent COVID-19.

The CDR3 spells CASSIRQGSANEKLFF. The CDR3, as DNA: TGTGCCAGCAGCATCCGACAGGGTTCGGCTAATGAAAAACTGTTTTTT. The gene calls are TRBV7-8 and TRBJ1-4, with 7 bases aligning to TRBD1. J lost 3 bases, V lost 5 bases, and 9 bases had no gene match. There are 16 residues in the CDR3. Germline CDR1 SGHVS, CDR2 FQNEAQ.

This clone was seen only a few times. This chain links TRBV3-1 (or the pseudogene TRBV3-2) with TRBJ2-1; D possibly corresponds to TRBD1 (6 bases). Germline values: CDR1 LGHDT, CDR2 YNNKEL (reference sequence). V lost 8 bases, J lost 3 bases, and 8 bases lay in between. The CDR3 is 12 amino acids. The CDR3, as DNA: TGTGCCAGCGGGACAATCTACAATGAGCAGTTCTTC. Translated: CASGTIYNEQFF.

This sequence joins TRBV5-6 and TRBJ1-1; TRBD1 matches 8 bases. The CDR3 runs to 17 residues. V shed 6 bases, J shed 0 bases, and the junction held 13 bases outside the gene matches. Germline CDR1 and CDR2: SGHDT and YYEEEE. In DNA, the CDR3 is TGTGCCAGCAACATCTTCAGGGGGCGGGGGCTGAACACTGAAGCTTTCTTT. Residues: CASNIFRGRGLNTEAFF. Supplemented by reference TRBV5-6 and TRBJ1-1, the full variable domain reads DAGVTQSPTHLIKTRGQQVTLRCSPKSGHDTVSWYQQALGQGPQFIFQYYEEEERQRGNFPDRFSGHQFPNYSSELNVNALLLGDSALYLCASNIFRGRGLNTEAFFGQGTRLTVV.

The gene calls are TRBV12-5 and TRBJ1-2; 7 nucleotides line up with TRBD1. This CDR3 is 14 amino acids long. The germline CDR1 and CDR2 sequences are LGHNT and FRNRAP. J lost 5 bases, V lost 6 bases, and 9 bases had no gene match. Here the CDR3 reads CASGLGQTTYGYTF. The CDR3 nucleotides read TGTGCTAGTGGCCTGGGACAGACCACATATGGCTACACCTTC.

J is TRBJ1-2 and V is TRBV20-1; 12 nucleotides align to TRBD1. CDR3 length equals 14 residues. J was trimmed by 8 bases and V by 3 bases; bases with no gene match: 7. Germline CDR1 is DFQATT and CDR2 is SNEGSKA (reference sequence). The CDR3 is CSASGTGGVKGYTF. CDR3 coding DNA: TGCAGTGCTAGTGGGACAGGGGGCGTCAAGGGCTACACCTTC.

This clone came up a few times. This chain uses TRBV27 with TRBJ1-2; D not certain. The CDR3 totals 14 residues. V lost 0 bases, J lost 8 bases, and 13 bases lay in between. From germline, CDR1 is MNHEY and CDR2 SMNVEV (reference sequence). The chain's CDR3 is CASSLSYGRGGYTF. The CDR3 coding sequence is TGTGCCAGCAGTTTATCTTACGGGAGAGGGGGCTACACCTTC.

J is TRBJ1-6 and V is TRBV7-2, with a weak D call TRBD1 (5 bases). V was clipped by 4 bases and J by 0 bases, with 10 bases between them. The CDR3 contains 16 residues. Germline V gene lookup returns CDR1 SGHTA and CDR2 FQGNSA. The CDR3 region has the DNA TGTGCCAGCAGCTCTAGGGGAGGCTCCTATAATTCACCCCTCCACTTT. Protein: CASSSRGGSYNSPLHF.

This clone was detected only a few times. The chain is built from TRBV10-3 and TRBJ1-1; D is possibly TRBD1 (5 bases). Trimming removed 6 bases at V and 7 bases at J, with 12 bases between. The germline V gene encodes CDR1 ENHRY and CDR2 SYGVKD. This CDR3 comprises 12 residues. The CDR3 loop is CAISSGDYEAFF. The CDR3 DNA reads as TGTGCCATCAGCTCCGGGGACTATGAAGCTTTCTTT.

This clone was recorded once. The chain recombines TRBV6-2 or TRBV6-3 with TRBJ1-2; a possible D gene is TRBD1 (5 bases). Germline CDR1 and CDR2: MNHEY and SVGEGT. The CDR3 covers 11 residues. V lost 6 bases and J lost 6, with 8 bases in between. DNA for the CDR3: TGTGCCAGCAGCCCCAGGGATGGCTACACCTTC. Its translation: CASSPRDGYTF.